This T cell receptor beta chain originates from a study of shared clonotypes between healthy human individuals. The repertoire was sequenced with immunoSEQ multiplex PCR; TCRdb's copy has only in-frame clones and lacks some. Of 450,000 to 650,000 clones listed, around 78% were seen once; the top ten hold approximately 12%. The germline V gene encodes CDR1 SGHRS and CDR2 YFSETQ. The CDR3 is 16 residues long. V gave up 5 bases and J gave up 2 bases; unmatched junction bases: 13. Healthy HIV-negative adults with no recent acute infections or vaccinations were recruited as donors. The source material was PBMCs. This receptor was obtained from a woman between 40 and 50 years old in good health. Some clones in this sample may be carry-over from other donors' samples. The chain couples TRBV5-1 to TRBJ2-7; 7 positions match TRBD1. CDR3 sequence: CASSFTGAGGTYEQYF. The DNA for the CDR3 is TGCGCCAGCAGTTTCACAGGGGCCGGAGGCACCTACGAGCAGTACTTC.